One T cell receptor (beta chain) is described in this entry. This record comes from a study of cytomegalovirus exposure and HLA in healthy donors. The PCR contained 60 Vbeta and 13 Jbeta primers. Sequencing was performed with immunoSEQ multiplex PCR; in TCRdb, only in-frame clones are kept and a portion is missing. The table records around 35,000 clones, around 70% of them present only once. Healthy people donating bone marrow made up the donors. The receptor was derived from a man in his thirties or forties in good health and CMV-seronegative. Sequencing was done on a sample of PBMCs.

CDR3 coding DNA: TGTGCCAGCAGCTTGGGGGACAGTAAAGGACCGGAAAAACTGTTTTTT. This codes for CASSLGDSKGPEKLFF. The rearrangement joins TRBV5-4 to TRBJ1-4, with 7 bases fitting TRBD1. Per the germline V gene, CDR1 is SGHNT and CDR2 is YYREEE (reference sequence). This CDR3 region has 16 residues. V trimming: 0 bases; J trimming: 8 bases; junction bases outside the gene matches: 10.